Below, one T cell receptor beta chain is given with its context. The data were taken from a study of blood T cell repertoires in COVID-19. Those enrolled, adults aged 18 to 89 years, came from roughly 22 US areas. CDR3 size: 14 residues. Germline V gene lookup returns CDR1 SNHLY and CDR2 FYNNEI. Trimming took 11 bases from V and 3 from J; bases not matched to a gene: 13. Libraries were prepared by immunoSEQ multiplex PCR; TCRdb keeps only in-frame clonotypes and omits some of them. The table shows around 240,000 clones, with about 82% occurring only once. The sample taken for sequencing was PBMCs or T cells enriched from blood (not recorded which). The sequence derives from a woman in her forties or fifties who had recovered from COVID-19. The rearrangement uses TRBV2 and TRBJ2-7; 7 positions match TRBD1. The CDR3 DNA sequence: TGTGCCGGCACCCTACAGGGGCCCGGCTACGAGCAGTACTTC. Translation gives CAGTLQGPGYEQYF. Variable domain in full (rest from reference TRBV2 and TRBJ2-7): EPEVTQTPSHQVTQMGQEVILRCVPISNHLYFYWYRQILGQKVEFLVSFYNNEISEKSEIFDDQFSVERPDGSNFTLKIRSTKLEDSAMYFCAGTLQGPGYEQYFGPGTRLTVT.